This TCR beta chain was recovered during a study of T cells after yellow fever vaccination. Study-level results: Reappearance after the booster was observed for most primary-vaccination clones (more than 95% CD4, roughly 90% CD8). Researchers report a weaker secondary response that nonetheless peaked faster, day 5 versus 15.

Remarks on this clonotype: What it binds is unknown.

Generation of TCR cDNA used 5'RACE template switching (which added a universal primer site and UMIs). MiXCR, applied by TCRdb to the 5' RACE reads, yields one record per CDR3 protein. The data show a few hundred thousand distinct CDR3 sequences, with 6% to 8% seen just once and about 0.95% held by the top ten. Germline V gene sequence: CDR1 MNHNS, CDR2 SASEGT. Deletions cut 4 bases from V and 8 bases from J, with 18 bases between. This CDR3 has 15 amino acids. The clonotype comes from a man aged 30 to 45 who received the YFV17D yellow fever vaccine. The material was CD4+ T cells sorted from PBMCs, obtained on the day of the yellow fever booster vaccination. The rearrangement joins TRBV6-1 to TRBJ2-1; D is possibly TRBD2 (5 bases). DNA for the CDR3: TGTGCCAGCAGTGTCACTAGTTCTATCGGCGATGAGCAGTTCTTC. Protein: CASSVTSSIGDEQFF.